This T cell receptor beta chain was sequenced in a study of OX40 agonist ivuxolimab in advanced cancers. Trimming cost V 4 bases and J 3 bases; bases outside gene matches: 4. The CDR3 is 15 residues long. In germline, CDR1 is SNHLY, CDR2 FYNNEI. Measured with immunoSEQ multiplex PCR; TCRdb has only the in-frame clones, and not every one. The sample holds approximately 38,000 clones; around 92% are singletons and the top ten take 7.5% to 10%. The gene calls are TRBV2 and TRBJ2-2; TRBD1 agrees at 8 bases. The receptor was isolated from an adult with an advanced solid tumor such as melanoma, head and neck, liver or kidney cancer. Material: CD4+ or CD8+ T cells sorted from blood, obtained in a trial of the OX40 agonist ivuxolimab. CDR3 loop: CASSGAGGDTGELFF. The CDR3 region has the DNA TGTGCCAGCAGTGGCGCAGGGGGCGACACCGGGGAGCTGTTTTTT.